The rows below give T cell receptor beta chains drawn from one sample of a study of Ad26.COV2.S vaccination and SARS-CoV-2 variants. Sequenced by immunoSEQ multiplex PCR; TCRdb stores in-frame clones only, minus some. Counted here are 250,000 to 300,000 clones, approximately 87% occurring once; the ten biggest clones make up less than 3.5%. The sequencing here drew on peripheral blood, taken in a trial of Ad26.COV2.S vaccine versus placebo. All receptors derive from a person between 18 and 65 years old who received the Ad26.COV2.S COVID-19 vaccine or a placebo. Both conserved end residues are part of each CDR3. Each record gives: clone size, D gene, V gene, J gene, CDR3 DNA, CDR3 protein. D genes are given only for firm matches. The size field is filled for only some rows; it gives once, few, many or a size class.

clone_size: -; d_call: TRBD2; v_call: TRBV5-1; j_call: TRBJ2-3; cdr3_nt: TGCGCCAGCAGCTTGGGCTCGAGCGGGACGTCGGATACGCAGTATTTT; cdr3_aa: CASSLGSSGTSDTQYF
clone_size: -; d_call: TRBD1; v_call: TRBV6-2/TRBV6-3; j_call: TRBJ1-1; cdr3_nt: TGTGCCAGCAGTGCACCGGGACAGGCAAACACTGAAGCTTTCTTT; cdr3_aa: CASSAPGQANTEAFF
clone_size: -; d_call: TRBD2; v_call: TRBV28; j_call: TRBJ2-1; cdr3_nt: TGTGCCAGCAGGGAACTAGCGGTTGGGAATGAGCAGTTCTTC; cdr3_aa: CASRELAVGNEQFF
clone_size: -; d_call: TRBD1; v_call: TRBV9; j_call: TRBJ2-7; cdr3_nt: TGTGCCAGCAGCGGAGGGACAGCCCAACCCTACGAGCAGTACTTC; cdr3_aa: CASSGGTAQPYEQYF
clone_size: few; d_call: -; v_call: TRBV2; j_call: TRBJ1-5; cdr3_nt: TGTGCCAGCACGACCTTTGGAGGCAATCAGCCCCAGCATTTT; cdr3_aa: CASTTFGGNQPQHF
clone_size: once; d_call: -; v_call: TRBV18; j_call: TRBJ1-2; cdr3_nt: TGTGCCAGCTCACAACTCTCTAGGGGAGACTATGGCTACACCTTC; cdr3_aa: CASSQLSRGDYGYTF
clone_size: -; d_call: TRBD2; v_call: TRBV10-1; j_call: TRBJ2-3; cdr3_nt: TGCGCCAGCAGTGCGGGACTAGCGGGATCCACAGATACGCAGTATTTT; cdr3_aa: CASSAGLAGSTDTQYF
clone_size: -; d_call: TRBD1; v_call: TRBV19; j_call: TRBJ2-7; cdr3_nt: TGTGCCAGTAGCCTGGACAGGGACGCCTACGAGCAGTACTTC; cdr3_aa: CASSLDRDAYEQYF
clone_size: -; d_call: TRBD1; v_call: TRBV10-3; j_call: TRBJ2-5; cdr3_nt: TGTGCCATCAGTGAGTCAACAGGGGGCAGTGAGACCCAGTACTTC; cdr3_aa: CAISESTGGSETQYF
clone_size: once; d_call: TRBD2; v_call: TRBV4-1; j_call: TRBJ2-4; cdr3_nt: TGCGCCAGCAGCCTAAGGGATAGCGGGAGAATCAGCATTCAGTACTTC; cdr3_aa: CASSLRDSGRISIQYF
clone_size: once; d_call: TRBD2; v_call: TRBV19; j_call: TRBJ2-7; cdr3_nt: TGTGCCAGTAGTTCTCAGGCGGGAGGGCCGCTCATGGACGAGCAGTACTTC; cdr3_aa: CASSSQAGGPLMDEQYF
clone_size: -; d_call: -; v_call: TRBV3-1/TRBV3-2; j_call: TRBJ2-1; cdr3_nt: TGTGCCAGCAGCCAACAGGACCGTCCTGGAGTGCAGTTCTTC; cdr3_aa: CASSQQDRPGVQFF
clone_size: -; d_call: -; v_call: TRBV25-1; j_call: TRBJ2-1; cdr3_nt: TGTGCCAGCAGTGCCTCTAGCAGGAATGAGCAGTTCTTC; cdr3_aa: CASSASSRNEQFF
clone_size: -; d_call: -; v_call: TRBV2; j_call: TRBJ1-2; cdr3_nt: TGTGCCAGCAGTGGACGGCAGAACTATGGCTACACCTTC; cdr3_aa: CASSGRQNYGYTF
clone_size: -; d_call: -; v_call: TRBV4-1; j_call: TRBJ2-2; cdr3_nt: TGCGCCAGCAGCACTAATCCAGGCCAGAACACCGGGGAGCTGTTTTTT; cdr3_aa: CASSTNPGQNTGELFF
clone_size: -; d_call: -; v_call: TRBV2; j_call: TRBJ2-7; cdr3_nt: TGTGCCAGCAGTGAAGCTGGGAGACAGAACTCTCTCTACGAGCAGTACTTC; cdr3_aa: CASSEAGRQNSLYEQYF
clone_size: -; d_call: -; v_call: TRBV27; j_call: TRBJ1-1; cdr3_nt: TGTGCCAGCAGTGGGGGGGGGAGTCGCACTGAAGCTTTCTTT; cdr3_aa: CASSGGGSRTEAFF
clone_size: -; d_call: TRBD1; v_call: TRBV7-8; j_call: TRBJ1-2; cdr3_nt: TGTGCCAGCAGCTTTCGAACGGGACAGGGGACGAATGGCTACACCTTC; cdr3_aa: CASSFRTGQGTNGYTF
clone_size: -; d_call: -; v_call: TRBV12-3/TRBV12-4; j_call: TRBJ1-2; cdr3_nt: TGTGCCAGCAGTTTCGGCGGGGTGGACACCTTC; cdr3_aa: CASSFGGVDTF
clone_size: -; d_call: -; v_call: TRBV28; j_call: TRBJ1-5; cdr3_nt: TGTGCCAGCAGTCCCTCCTTCATCAAGGTTAGCAATCAGCCCCAGCATTTT; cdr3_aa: CASSPSFIKVSNQPQHF
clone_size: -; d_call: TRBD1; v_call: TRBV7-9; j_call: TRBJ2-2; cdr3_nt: TGTGCCAGCAGCTTAACGGGACAGGGAACCGGGGAGCTGTTTTTT; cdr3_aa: CASSLTGQGTGELFF
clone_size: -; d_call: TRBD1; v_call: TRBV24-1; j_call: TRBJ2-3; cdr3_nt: TGTGCCACCAGTGATGGGACAGGGGCAGATACGCAGTATTTT; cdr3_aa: CATSDGTGADTQYF
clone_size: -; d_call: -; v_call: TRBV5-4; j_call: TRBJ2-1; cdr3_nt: TGTGCCAGCACCCTCCGAGGCGGGACTCCATATGAGCAGTTCTTC; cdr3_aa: CASTLRGGTPYEQFF
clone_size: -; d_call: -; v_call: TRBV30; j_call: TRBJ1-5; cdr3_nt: TGTGCCTGGAGGGGACTCTCGCACCAGCCCCAGCATTTT; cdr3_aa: CAWRGLSHQPQHF
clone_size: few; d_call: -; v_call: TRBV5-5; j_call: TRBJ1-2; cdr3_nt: TGTGCCAGCAGCTTGACAGGAATCTATGGCTACACCTTC; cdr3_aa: CASSLTGIYGYTF
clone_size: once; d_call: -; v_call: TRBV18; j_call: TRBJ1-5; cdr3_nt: TGTGCCAGCTCACCACCTGGGGGAATCTTGAATCAGCCCCAGCATTTT; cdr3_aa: CASSPPGGILNQPQHF
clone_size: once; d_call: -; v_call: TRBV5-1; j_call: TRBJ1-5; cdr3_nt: TGCGCCACCTCTATAATGGGGGGACAGCCCCAGCATTTT; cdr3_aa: CATSIMGGQPQHF
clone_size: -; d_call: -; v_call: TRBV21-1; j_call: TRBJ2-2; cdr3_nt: TGTGCCAGCAGCAGAAACGGGACAGGGGACACCGGGGAGCTGTTTTTT; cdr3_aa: CASSRNGTGDTGELFF
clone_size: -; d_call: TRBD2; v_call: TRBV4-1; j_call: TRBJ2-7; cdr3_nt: TGCGCCAGCAGCCAATTCGGACTAGCGGGAGACGAGCAGTACTTC; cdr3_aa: CASSQFGLAGDEQYF
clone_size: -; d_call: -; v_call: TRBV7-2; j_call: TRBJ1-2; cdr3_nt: TGTGCCAGCAGTCACCATCAGGGAACTAACTATGGCTACACCTTC; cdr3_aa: CASSHHQGTNYGYTF
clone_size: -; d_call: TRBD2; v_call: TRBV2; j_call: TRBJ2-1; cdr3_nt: TGTGCCAGCACTTGGGGGGGAGTTCGCTCCTACAATGAGCAGTTCTTC; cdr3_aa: CASTWGGVRSYNEQFF
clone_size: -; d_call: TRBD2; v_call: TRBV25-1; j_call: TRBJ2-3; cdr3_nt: TGTGCCAGCAGTGAGAGACTAGCGGGAGAGGGGACAGATACGCAGTATTTT; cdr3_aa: CASSERLAGEGTDTQYF
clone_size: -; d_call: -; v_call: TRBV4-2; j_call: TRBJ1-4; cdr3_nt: TGTGCCAGCAGCCAAAACCTCCACGACAGTTCCCGAGGTGAAAAACTGTTTTTT; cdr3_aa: CASSQNLHDSSRGEKLFF